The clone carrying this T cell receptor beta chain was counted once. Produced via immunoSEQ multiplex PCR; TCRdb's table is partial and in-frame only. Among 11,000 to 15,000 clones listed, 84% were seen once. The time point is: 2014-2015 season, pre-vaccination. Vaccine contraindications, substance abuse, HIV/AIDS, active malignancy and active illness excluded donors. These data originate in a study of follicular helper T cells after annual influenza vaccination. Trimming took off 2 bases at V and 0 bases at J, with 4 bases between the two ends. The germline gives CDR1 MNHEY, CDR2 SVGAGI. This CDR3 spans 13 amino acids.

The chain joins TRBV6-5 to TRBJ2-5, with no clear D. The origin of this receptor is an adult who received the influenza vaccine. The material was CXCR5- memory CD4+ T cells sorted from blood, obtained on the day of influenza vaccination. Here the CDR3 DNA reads TGTGCCAGCAGTTACCAGGACCAAGAGACCCAGTACTTC. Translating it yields CASSYQDQETQYF.